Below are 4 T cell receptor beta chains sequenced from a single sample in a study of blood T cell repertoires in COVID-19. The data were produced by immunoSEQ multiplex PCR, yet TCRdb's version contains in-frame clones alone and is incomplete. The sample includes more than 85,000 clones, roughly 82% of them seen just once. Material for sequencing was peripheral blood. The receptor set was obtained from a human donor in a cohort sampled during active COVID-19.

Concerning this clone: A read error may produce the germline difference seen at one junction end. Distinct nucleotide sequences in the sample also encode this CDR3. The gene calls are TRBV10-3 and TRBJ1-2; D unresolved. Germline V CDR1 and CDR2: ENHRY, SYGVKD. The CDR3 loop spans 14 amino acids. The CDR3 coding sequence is TGTGCCATCAGTGAACCCCTACCTAGCTATGGCTATACCTTC. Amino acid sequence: CAISEPLPSYGYTF.

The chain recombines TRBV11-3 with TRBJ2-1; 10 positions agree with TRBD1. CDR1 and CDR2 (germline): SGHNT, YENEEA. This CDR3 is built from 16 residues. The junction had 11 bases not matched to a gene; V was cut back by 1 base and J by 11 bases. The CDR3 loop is CASSLVDRGRLSKQFF. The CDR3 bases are TGTGCCAGCAGCTTAGTAGACAGGGGGCGTCTTTCTAAGCAGTTCTTC.

The chain's CDR3 is CASSEAGGAGVEQFF. Written as DNA, the CDR3 is TGTGCCAGCAGTGAAGCCGGGGGTGCGGGAGTTGAGCAGTTCTTC. V gene TRBV2 combines with J gene TRBJ2-1; 7 bases match TRBD2. The CDR3 consists of 15 residues. Germline trimming cut 0 bases from V and 9 bases from J; bases unmatched to any gene: 8. CDR1 and CDR2 (germline): SNHLY, FYNNEI.

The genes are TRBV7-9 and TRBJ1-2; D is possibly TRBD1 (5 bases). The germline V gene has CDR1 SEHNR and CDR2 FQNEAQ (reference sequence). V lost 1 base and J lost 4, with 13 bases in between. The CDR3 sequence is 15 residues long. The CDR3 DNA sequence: TGTGCCAGCAGCTTAGATTCCAGGGAGGGCTATGGCTACACCTTC. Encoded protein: CASSLDSREGYGYTF.